These 23 T cell receptor beta chains were all obtained from the same sample, sequenced in a study of T-cell reconstitution after alpha-beta-depleted transplantation in children. Unique molecular identifiers tagged the TCRbeta library. TCRdb re-called the PCR reads through MiXCR, storing one row per CDR3 protein. The sample carries 480,000 or so distinct CDR3 sequences, about 10% recorded once. The sample was PBMCs, taken before TCRalphabeta/CD19-depleted stem cell transplant. These receptors all come from a child aged 2-15 years with inherited bone marrow failure, due to receive a stem cell transplant.

This clonotype has just a few counts. V gene TRBV5-1 combines with J gene TRBJ2-2; 11 bases agree with TRBD2. The V segment lost 0 bases and the J segment 11 bases; nucleotides outside the gene matches: 3. This CDR3 is 14 amino acids long. Per germline, CDR1 SGHRS and CDR2 YFSETQ. DNA for the CDR3: TGCGCCAGCAGCTTGGACAGACTAGCGGGAGAGCTGTTTTTT. Protein sequence: CASSLDRLAGELFF.

This clonotype was recorded many times. The chain employs TRBV12-3 or TRBV12-4 and TRBJ2-1; 8 positions agree with TRBD2. The CDR3 covers 13 residues. The ends lost 4 bases at V and 5 bases at J; junction bases unmatched: 1. The CDR3 reads CASSYGRDNEQFF. In DNA, the CDR3 is TGTGCCAGCAGTTACGGGAGGGACAATGAGCAGTTCTTC.

The sample holds one count of this clonotype. This may be a read error: a much more frequent sequence differs by one nucleotide. Likely a read error: the CDR3 ends without its conserved phenylalanine or tryptophan. This chain joins TRBV5-6 and TRBJ1-1; D remains ambiguous. CDR1 and CDR2 (germline): SGHDT, YYEEEE. The CDR3 sequence is 15 residues long. Trimming left V 0 bases short and J 8 bases short, with 17 bases between. The CDR3 DNA follows: TGTGCCAGCAGCTTGGCCGAGAGCGTTAATGTAGAAGCTTTCTTA. This sequence encodes CASSLAESVNVEAFL.

This clonotype was picked up many times. CDR3 region: CSGAKALGTGELFF. CDR3 DNA: TGCAGCGGCGCAAAGGCCTTGGGCACCGGGGAGCTGTTTTTT. V is TRBV29-1 and J is TRBJ2-2; D is undetermined. Germline CDR1 and CDR2: SQVTM and ANQGSEA. This CDR3 comprises 14 residues. Between the trimmed V and J ends, which lost 7 bases and 4 bases, there was a span of 16 bases.

This clonotype has at least ten counts. The V call is TRBV5-1, the J call TRBJ2-7, with 10 bases aligning to TRBD2. The CDR3 covers 15 residues. Trimming took 0 bases from V and 2 from J; bases not matched to a gene: 2. Germline CDR1 and CDR2: SGHRS and YFSETQ. CDR3 coding DNA: TGCGCCAGCAGCTTGGCGCTAGCGGGAGCCTACGAGCAGTACTTC. This sequence encodes CASSLALAGAYEQYF.

This clonotype was seen at least ten times. J is TRBJ2-3 and V is TRBV4-2; D perhaps matches TRBD1 (5 bases). CDR3 length equals 14 residues. In germline, CDR1 is LGHNA, CDR2 YNFKEQ. The ends were cut back, 0 bases at V and 6 bases at J, with 10 bases in the middle. As DNA, the CDR3 is TGTGCCAGCAGCCAAGATGCCCAGGGTGATACGCAGTATTTT. This sequence encodes CASSQDAQGDTQYF.

This clonotype was recorded at least ten times. The chain recombines TRBV12-3 or TRBV12-4 with TRBJ2-5; D is unclear. Trimming took 5 bases from V and 5 from J, leaving 12 bases between them. The CDR3 is 13 residues long. CDR3 residues: CASSPGLRETQYF. The CDR3 coding sequence is TGTGCCAGCAGTCCTGGCCTTCGGGAGACCCAGTACTTC.

The chain couples TRBV11-2 to TRBJ2-2, with D possibly called TRBD1 or TRBD2 (5 bases each). CDR3 length: 19 amino acids. The germline gives CDR1 SGHAT, CDR2 FQNNGV. Trimming shortened V by 5 bases and J by 7 bases, and 29 bases separated the two germline ends. CDR3 nucleotides: TGTGCCAGCAGCCACCCGGGACGCGTTAGACCTATTGGGGTCGGGGAGCTGTTTTTT. This encodes CASSHPGRVRPIGVGELFF. The variable domain in full, with the rest retrieved from reference TRBV11-2 and TRBJ2-2, is EAGVAQSPRYKIIEKRQSVAFWCNPISGHATLYWYQQILGQGPKLLIQFQNNGVVDDSQLPKDRFSAERLKGVDSTLKIQPAKLEDSAVYLCASSHPGRVRPIGVGELFFGEGSRLTVL.

This clonotype has ten or more counts. The V call is TRBV7-2, the J call TRBJ2-1; no clear D gene. The germline V gene encodes CDR1 SGHTA and CDR2 FQGNSA. The CDR3 covers 14 residues. The V gene lost 5 bases and the J gene lost 1 base, with 9 bases spanning the gap. CDR3 sequence reads: CASSPLGSYNEQFF. The CDR3 bases are TGTGCCAGCAGCCCCCTAGGGTCCTACAATGAGCAGTTCTTC.

Comment on this clonotype: A read error is possible here, since a much larger clone lies one base away. The rearrangement uses TRBV19 and TRBJ2-1; D gene ambiguous. Trimming removed 9 bases from V and 0 bases from J, with 12 bases in between. The length of the CDR3 is 14 residues. From germline, CDR1 is LNHDA and CDR2 SQIVND (reference sequence). CDR3 region: CARKVGSSYNEQFF. DNA for the CDR3: TGTGCCAGAAAGGTGGGCAGCTCCTACAATGAGCAGTTCTTC.

As for this clonotype: A clone one base away is much larger, so this may be a read error. The chain combines TRBV6-2 or TRBV6-3 with TRBJ2-7; 12 positions agree with TRBD1. There are 15 residues in the CDR3. The germline CDR1 and CDR2 sequences are MNHEY and SVGEGT. The CDR3 DNA follows: TGTGCCAGCAAGGCGCCGGGACAGGGGGCGTACGTGCAGTACTTC. Translating gives CASKAPGQGAYVQYF.

This clonotype was seen at least ten times. This chain joins TRBV12-3 or TRBV12-4 and TRBJ2-7; D remains ambiguous. The CDR3 totals 13 residues. Deletions cut 2 bases from V and 2 bases from J, with 7 bases between. Written as DNA, the CDR3 is TGTGCCAGCAGTTTAAGGGCAACCTACGAGCAGTACTTC. This translates into CASSLRATYEQYF.

In this sample, this clonotype turned up many times. The V call is TRBV7-8, the J call TRBJ2-5; 12 nucleotides agree with TRBD2. This CDR3 is 18 amino acids long. Germline V gene data show CDR1 as SGHVS and CDR2 as FQNEAQ. V dropped 4 bases and J dropped 4; count of bases not matched to a gene: 13. The CDR3 reads CASSSRLAGAKLGETQYF. CDR3 DNA: TGTGCCAGCAGCTCCAGACTAGCGGGAGCCAAGTTGGGAGAGACCCAGTACTTC.

This clonotype occurred many times. The chain joins TRBV12-3 or TRBV12-4 to TRBJ2-1, with 14 bases lining up with TRBD2. J lost 14 bases, V lost 4 bases, and 10 bases had no gene match. The CDR3 runs to 15 residues. This CDR3 is CASSSLGLAGDGKFF. Written as DNA, the CDR3 is TGTGCCAGCAGTTCCTTGGGACTAGCGGGAGATGGAAAGTTCTTC.

This clonotype was recorded at least ten times. The chain couples TRBV28 to TRBJ1-2; D unclear. Germline-derived CDR1 and CDR2 are MDHEN and SYDVKM. The CDR3 covers 13 residues. Trimming took off 3 bases at V and 2 bases at J, with 7 bases between the two ends. The CDR3 DNA follows: TGTGCCAGCAGTTTTTTGCAGAACTATGGCTACACCTTC. Translated, it gives CASSFLQNYGYTF.

There are many counts of this clonotype. V gene TRBV4-1 combines with J gene TRBJ1-2; tentatively, D is TRBD1 (5 bases). The germline V gene encodes CDR1 MGHRA and CDR2 YSYEKL. The CDR3 consists of 16 residues. Trimming pared 0 bases from V and 4 bases from J, leaving 15 bases between. CDR3 sequence (DNA): TGCGCCAGCAGCCAAGATCGGGGACTCATTTCCTATGGCTACACCTTC. The encoded protein is CASSQDRGLISYGYTF.

In its sample, this clonotype was seen many times. V is TRBV7-2 and J is TRBJ2-5; 10 nucleotides agree with TRBD2. From germline, CDR1 is SGHTA and CDR2 FQGNSA. This CDR3 is 16 amino acids long. After removal of 1 base from V and 3 bases from J, the junction contained 5 bases not matched to a gene. The CDR3 loop reads CASSLVSSGGEETQYF. CDR3 nucleotide sequence: TGTGCCAGCAGCTTAGTTTCTAGCGGGGGCGAAGAGACCCAGTACTTC.

J is TRBJ2-2 and V is TRBV15; 13 bases agree with TRBD2. CDR1 is LNHNV and CDR2 is YYDKDF in the germline V gene (reference sequence). CDR3 length equals 21 residues. With 5 bases clipped from V and 4 bases from J, the junction kept 19 bases outside the gene matches. CDR3 nucleotides: TGTGCCACCAGCTTACGGACTAGCGGGAGTACCCGCGATACGGTCACCGGGGAGCTGTTTTTT. Translated: CATSLRTSGSTRDTVTGELFF.

At least ten counts were recorded for this clonotype. V usage is TRBV7-8 and J usage is TRBJ2-1, with D possibly TRBD2 on 5 matching bases. The ends were cut back, 1 base at V and 1 base at J, with 23 bases in the middle. Germline lookup yields CDR1 SGHVS and CDR2 FQNEAQ. There are 20 residues in the CDR3. CDR3 amino acids: CASSLGAPAALRGSYNEQFF. For the CDR3, the DNA is TGTGCCAGCAGCTTAGGCGCTCCAGCGGCCCTAAGAGGGTCCTACAATGAGCAGTTCTTC. Based on the CDR3 plus reference TRBV7-8 and TRBJ2-1, the full variable domain is GAGVSQSPRYKVAKRGQDVALRCDPISGHVSLFWYQQALGQGPEFLTYFQNEAQLDKSGLPSDRFFAERPEGSVSTLKIQRTQQEDSAVYLCASSLGAPAALRGSYNEQFFGPGTRLTVL.

The table lists this clonotype with many counts. The chain links TRBV3-1 to TRBJ2-7; TRBD2 matches 7 bases. CDR3 size: 13 residues. Germline V lookup: CDR1 LGHDT, CDR2 YNNKEL (reference sequence). Trimming at V came to 5 bases and at J to 2 bases, leaving 3 bases not matched to a gene. The CDR3 DNA reads as TGTGCCAGCAGCGGTGGACTAGCCTACGAGCAGTACTTC. Its protein product is CASSGGLAYEQYF.

This clonotype was recorded a few times. The chain uses TRBV6-2 or TRBV6-3 and TRBJ2-1; D remains ambiguous. Per germline, CDR1 MNHEY and CDR2 SVGEGT. The V end lost 2 bases, the J end lost 7 bases, and 6 bases lay between the germline ends. This CDR3 spans 12 amino acids. The CDR3 loop reads CASSYMVNEQFF. In DNA form, the CDR3 reads TGTGCCAGCAGTTACATGGTGAATGAGCAGTTCTTC.

This clonotype was counted ten times or more. The chain has TRBV27 and TRBJ2-1, with a weak D call TRBD2 (5 bases). Trimming pared 6 bases from V and 6 bases from J, leaving 15 bases between. CDR3 length: 14 residues. CDR1 MNHEY and CDR2 SMNVEV come from the germline V gene (reference sequence). CDR3 bases: TGTGCCAGCAGGGAGGACGATCGGAGCAATGAGCAGTTCTTC. It specifies CASREDDRSNEQFF.

This clonotype was seen repeatedly, ten times or more. The chain couples TRBV7-9 to TRBJ1-1; 7 nucleotides align to TRBD1. Germline CDR1 is SEHNR and CDR2 is FQNEAQ (reference sequence). Germline trimming cut 3 bases from V and 4 bases from J; bases unmatched to any gene: 8. The CDR3 loop spans 15 amino acids. This chain's CDR3 is CASSLLTGVGTEAFF. DNA for the CDR3: TGTGCCAGCAGCTTGTTAACAGGGGTGGGCACTGAAGCTTTCTTT.